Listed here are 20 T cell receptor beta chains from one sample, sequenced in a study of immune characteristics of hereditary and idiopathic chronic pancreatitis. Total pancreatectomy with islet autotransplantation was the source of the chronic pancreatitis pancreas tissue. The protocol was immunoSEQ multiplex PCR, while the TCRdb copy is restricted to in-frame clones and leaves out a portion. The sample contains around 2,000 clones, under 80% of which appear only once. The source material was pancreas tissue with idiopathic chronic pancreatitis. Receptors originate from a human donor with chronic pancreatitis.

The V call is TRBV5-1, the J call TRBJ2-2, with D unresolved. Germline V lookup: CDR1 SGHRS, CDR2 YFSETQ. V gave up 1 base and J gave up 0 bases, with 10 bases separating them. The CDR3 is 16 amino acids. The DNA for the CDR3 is TGCGCCAGCAGCTTGCGGGTCGGAACGAACACCGGGGAGCTGTTTTTT. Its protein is CASSLRVGTNTGELFF.

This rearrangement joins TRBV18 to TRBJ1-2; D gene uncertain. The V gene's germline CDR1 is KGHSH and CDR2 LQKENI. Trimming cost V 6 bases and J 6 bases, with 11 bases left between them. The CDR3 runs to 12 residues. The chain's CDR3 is CASSRPQHGYTF. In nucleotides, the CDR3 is TGTGCCAGCTCGCGCCCCCAGCATGGCTACACCTTC.

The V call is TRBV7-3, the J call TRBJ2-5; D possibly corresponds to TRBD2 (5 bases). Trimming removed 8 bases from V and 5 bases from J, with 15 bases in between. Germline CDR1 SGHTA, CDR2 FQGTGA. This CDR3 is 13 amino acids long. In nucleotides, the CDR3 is TGTGCCAGCGCCAGAGGCTCGGGGGAGACCCAGTACTTC. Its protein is CASARGSGETQYF.

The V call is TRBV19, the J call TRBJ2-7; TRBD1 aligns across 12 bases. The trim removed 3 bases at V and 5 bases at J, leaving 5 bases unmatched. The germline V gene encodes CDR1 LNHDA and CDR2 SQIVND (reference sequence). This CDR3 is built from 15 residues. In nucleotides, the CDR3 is TGTGCCAGTAGTATCTCCGGGACAGGGGGCCACGAGCAGTACTTC. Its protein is CASSISGTGGHEQYF.

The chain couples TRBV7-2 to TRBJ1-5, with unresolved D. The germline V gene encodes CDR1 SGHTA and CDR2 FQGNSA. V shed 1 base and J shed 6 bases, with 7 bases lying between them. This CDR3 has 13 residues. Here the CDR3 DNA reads TGTGCCAGCAGCTTAGACGGTGGTCAGCCCCAGCATTTT. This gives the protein CASSLDGGQPQHF.

As DNA, the CDR3 is TGTGCCAGTAGCCCCGGGGGGACAGGGGGAGATACGCAGTATTTT. It translates to CASSPGGTGGDTQYF. This chain joins TRBV19 and TRBJ2-3; 11 nucleotides align to TRBD1. CDR1 and CDR2 (germline): LNHDA, SQIVND (reference sequence). The CDR3 sequence is 15 residues long. V lost 6 bases, J lost 5 bases, and 7 bases stayed unmatched. Complete variable domain (other parts from reference TRBV19 and TRBJ2-3): DGGITQSPKYLFRKEGQNVTLSCEQNLNHDAMYWYRQDPGQGLRLIYYSQIVNDFQKGDIAEGYSVSREKKESFPLTVTSAQKNPTAFYLCASSPGGTGGDTQYFGPGTRLTVL.

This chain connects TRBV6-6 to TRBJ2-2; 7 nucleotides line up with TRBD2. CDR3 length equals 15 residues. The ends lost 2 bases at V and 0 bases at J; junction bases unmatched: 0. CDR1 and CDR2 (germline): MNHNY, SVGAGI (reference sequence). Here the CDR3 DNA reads TGTGCCAGCAGTTACGCGGGGGCGAACACCGGGGAGCTGTTTTTT. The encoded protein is CASSYAGANTGELFF.

The CDR3 sequence: CASSLTGGTEAFF. DNA for the CDR3: TGTGCCAGCAGCTTAACCGGGGGCACTGAAGCTTTCTTT. The chain joins TRBV7-2 to TRBJ1-1; tentatively, D is TRBD1 (5 bases). V gave up 2 bases and J gave up 4 bases, with 8 bases separating them. Germline V lookup: CDR1 SGHTA, CDR2 FQGNSA. The CDR3 loop spans 13 amino acids.

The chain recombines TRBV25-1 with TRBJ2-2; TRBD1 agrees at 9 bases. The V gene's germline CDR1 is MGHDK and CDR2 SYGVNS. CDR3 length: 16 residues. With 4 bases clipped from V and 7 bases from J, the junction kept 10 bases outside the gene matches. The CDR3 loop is CASSGGQGVYVGELFF. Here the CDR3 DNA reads TGTGCCAGCAGTGGGGGACAGGGCGTATACGTCGGGGAGCTGTTTTTT.

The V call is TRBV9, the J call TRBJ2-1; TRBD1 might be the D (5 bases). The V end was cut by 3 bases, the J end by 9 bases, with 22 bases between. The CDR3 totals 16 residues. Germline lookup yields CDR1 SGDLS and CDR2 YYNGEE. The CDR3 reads CASSESPITATGEQFF. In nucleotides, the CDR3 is TGTGCCAGCAGCGAGTCCCCGATTACTGCCACAGGTGAGCAGTTCTTC. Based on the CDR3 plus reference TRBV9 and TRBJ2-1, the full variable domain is DSGVTQTPKHLITATGQRVTLRCSPRSGDLSVYWYQQSLDQGLQFLIQYYNGEERAKGNILERFSAQQFPDLHSELNLSSLELGDSALYFCASSESPITATGEQFFGPGTRLTVL.

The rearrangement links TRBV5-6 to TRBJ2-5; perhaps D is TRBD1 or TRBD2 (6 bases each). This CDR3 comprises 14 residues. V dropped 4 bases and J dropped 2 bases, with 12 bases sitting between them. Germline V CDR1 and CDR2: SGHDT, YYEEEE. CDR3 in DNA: TGTGCCAGCAGCGGAGGGGGACCTCAAGAGACCCAGTACTTC. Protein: CASSGGGPQETQYF.

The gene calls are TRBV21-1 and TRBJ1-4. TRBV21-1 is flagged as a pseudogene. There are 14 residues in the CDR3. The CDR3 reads CASRGRKGTEKLFF. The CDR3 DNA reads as TGTGCCAGCAGGGGGAGGAAAGGTACCGAAAAACTGTTTTTT.

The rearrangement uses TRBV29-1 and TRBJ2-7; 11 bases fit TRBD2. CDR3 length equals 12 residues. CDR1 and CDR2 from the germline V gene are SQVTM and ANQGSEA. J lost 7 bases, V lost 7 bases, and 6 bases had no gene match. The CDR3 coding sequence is TGCAGCGGCGGGGTAGCGGGAGGGGAGCAGTACTTC. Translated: CSGGVAGGEQYF.

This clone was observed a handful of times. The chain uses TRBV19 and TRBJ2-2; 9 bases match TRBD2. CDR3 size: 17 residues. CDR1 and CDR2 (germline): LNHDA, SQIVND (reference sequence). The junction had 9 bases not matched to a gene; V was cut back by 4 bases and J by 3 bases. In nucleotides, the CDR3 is TGTGCCAGTAGTACGCTAAGACGACTAGCGGACACCGGGGAGCTGTTTTTT. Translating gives CASSTLRRLADTGELFF.

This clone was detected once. In DNA form, the CDR3 reads TGCGCCAGCAGCCAGTCGACAGGGTACCAAGAGACCCAGTACTTC. This encodes CASSQSTGYQETQYF. This chain uses TRBV4-3 with TRBJ2-5; 7 positions match TRBD1. Germline CDR1 and CDR2: LGHNA and YSLEER. The CDR3 runs 15 residues. Trimming took 3 bases from V and 0 from J; bases not matched to a gene: 4.

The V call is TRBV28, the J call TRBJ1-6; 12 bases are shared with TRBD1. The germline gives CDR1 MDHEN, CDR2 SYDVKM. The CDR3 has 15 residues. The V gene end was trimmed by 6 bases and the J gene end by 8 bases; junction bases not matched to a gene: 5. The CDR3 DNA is TGTGCCAGCAGCCGGGACAGGGGGCTGTATTCACCCCTCCACTTT. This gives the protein CASSRDRGLYSPLHF.

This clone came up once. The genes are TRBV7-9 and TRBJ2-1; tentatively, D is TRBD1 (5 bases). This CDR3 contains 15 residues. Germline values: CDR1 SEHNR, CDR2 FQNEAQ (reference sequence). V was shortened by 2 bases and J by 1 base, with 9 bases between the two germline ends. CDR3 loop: CASSLLQGSYNEQFF. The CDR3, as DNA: TGTGCCAGCAGCTTACTCCAGGGTTCCTACAATGAGCAGTTCTTC.

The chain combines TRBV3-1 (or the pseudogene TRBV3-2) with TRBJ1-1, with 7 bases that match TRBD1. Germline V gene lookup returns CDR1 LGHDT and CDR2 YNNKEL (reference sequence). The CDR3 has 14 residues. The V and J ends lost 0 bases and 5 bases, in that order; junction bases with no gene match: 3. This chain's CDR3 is CASSQDQGGTEAFF. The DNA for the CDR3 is TGTGCCAGCAGCCAAGATCAGGGGGGAACTGAAGCTTTCTTT.

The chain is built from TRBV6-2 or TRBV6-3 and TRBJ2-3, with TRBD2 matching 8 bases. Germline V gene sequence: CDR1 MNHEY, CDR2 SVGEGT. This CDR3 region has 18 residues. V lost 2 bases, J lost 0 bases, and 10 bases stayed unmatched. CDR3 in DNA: TGTGCCAGCAGTTACCCAACTAGCGGAATAACTAGCACAGATACGCAGTATTTT. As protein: CASSYPTSGITSTDTQYF.

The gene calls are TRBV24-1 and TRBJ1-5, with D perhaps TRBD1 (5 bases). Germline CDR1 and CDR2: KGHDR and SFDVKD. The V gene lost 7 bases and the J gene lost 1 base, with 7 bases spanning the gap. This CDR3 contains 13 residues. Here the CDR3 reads CATRQGSNQPQHF. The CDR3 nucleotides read TGTGCCACCAGGCAGGGAAGCAATCAGCCCCAGCATTTT.